This entry is about one TCR beta chain. This specimen comes from a study of blood T cell repertoires in COVID-19. The overall study: Sites in the United States, Italy and Spain provided acute and convalescent COVID-19 samples. Sources were T cells, B-cell-depleted T cells, or PBMCs; the material itself was cDNA or gDNA.

Authors' processing steps: Reference gene primer amplification gave estimated nucleated cell counts. Method: immunoSEQ multiplex PCR; TCRdb's copy keeps in-frame clones and lacks some. That table supplies the V and J calls and clone size; D and trimming were determined from the DNA. The profile covers hundreds of thousands of clones, with roughly nine tenths appearing a single time and less than 0.75% taken by the ten largest. The J segment lost 4 bases and the V segment lost 4 bases, leaving 6 bases of the junction unmatched. CDR3 size: 14 residues. Germline V gene sequence: CDR1 SGHRS, CDR2 YFSETQ.

The sequenced material came from peripheral blood. The TCR comes from a man in his forties or fifties with acute or convalescent COVID-19. The chain employs TRBV5-1 and TRBJ2-5; TRBD1 aligns across 8 bases. The DNA for the CDR3 is TGCGCCAGCAGCCCGGCTGACAGGGGAGAGACCCAGTACTTC. Translated: CASSPADRGETQYF. The full variable domain, with the rest looked up from reference TRBV5-1 and TRBJ2-5, is KAGVTQTPRYLIKTRGQQVTLSCSPISGHRSVSWYQQTPGQGLQFLFEYFSETQRNKGNFPGRFSGRQFSNSRSEMNVSTLELGDSALYLCASSPADRGETQYFGPGTRLLVL.